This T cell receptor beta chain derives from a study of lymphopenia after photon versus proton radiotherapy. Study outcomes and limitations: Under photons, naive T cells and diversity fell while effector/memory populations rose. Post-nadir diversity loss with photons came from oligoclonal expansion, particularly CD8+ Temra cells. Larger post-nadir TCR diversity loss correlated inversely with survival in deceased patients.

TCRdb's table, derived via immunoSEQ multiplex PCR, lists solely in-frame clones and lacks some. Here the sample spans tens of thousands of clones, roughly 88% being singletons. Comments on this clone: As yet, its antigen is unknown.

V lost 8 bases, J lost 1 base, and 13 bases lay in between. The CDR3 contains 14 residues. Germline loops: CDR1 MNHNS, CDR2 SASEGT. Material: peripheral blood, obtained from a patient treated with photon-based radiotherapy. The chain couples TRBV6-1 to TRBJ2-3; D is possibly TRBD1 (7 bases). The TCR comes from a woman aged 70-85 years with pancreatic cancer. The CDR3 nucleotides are TGTGCCAGCGGAGGGACAGCACGCACAGATACGCAGTATTTT. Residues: CASGGTARTDTQYF.